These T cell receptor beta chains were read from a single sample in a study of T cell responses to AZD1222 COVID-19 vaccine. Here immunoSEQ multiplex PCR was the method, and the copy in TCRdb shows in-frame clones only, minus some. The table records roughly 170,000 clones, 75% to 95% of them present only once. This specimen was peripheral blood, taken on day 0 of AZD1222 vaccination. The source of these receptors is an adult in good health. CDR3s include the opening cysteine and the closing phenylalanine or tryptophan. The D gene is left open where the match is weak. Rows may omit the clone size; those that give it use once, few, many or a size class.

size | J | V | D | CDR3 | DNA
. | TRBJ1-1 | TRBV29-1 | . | CSVPGRGNTEAFF | TGCAGCGTGCCGGGACGGGGAAACACTGAAGCTTTCTTT
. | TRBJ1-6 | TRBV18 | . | CASSLRVQGPSDSPLHF | TGTGCCAGCTCACTTCGTGTGCAGGGGCCATCGGATTCACCCCTCCACTTT
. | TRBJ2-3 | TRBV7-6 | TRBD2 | CASSPRDGGGADTQYF | TGTGCCAGCAGCCCCAGGGACGGGGGGGGTGCAGATACGCAGTATTTT
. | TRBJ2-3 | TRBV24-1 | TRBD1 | CATSDHHRGQGGDTQYF | TGTGCCACCAGTGATCACCACAGGGGGCAGGGGGGAGATACGCAGTATTTT
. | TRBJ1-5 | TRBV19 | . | CASSAALSNQPQHF | TGTGCCAGTAGTGCCGCCCTTAGCAATCAGCCCCAGCATTTT
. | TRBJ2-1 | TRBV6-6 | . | CASSPIRGGQLYNEQFF | TGTGCCAGCAGTCCAATACGTGGCGGGCAGCTATACAATGAGCAGTTCTTC
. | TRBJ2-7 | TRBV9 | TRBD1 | CASSVGTGAYEQYF | TGTGCCAGCAGCGTAGGAACAGGGGCCTACGAGCAGTACTTC
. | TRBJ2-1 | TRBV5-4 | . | CASSLWQGAYNEQFF | TGTGCCAGCAGCTTGTGGCAGGGAGCCTACAATGAGCAGTTCTTC
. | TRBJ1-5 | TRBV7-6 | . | CASSQGRNQPQHF | TGTGCCAGCAGTCAGGGGCGGAATCAGCCCCAGCATTTT
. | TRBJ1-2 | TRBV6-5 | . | CASKTTAGYTF | TGTGCCAGCAAAACCACAGCTGGGTACACCTTC
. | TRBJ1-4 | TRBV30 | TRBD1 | CAWSVPGQGVFEKLFF | TGTGCCTGGAGTGTTCCAGGACAGGGAGTTTTCGAAAAACTGTTTTTT
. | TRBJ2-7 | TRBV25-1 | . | CASSEFLGRPSGEQYF | TGTGCCAGCAGTGAATTCTTGGGCAGGCCCTCGGGGGAGCAGTACTTC
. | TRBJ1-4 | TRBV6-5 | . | CASNITPGINEKLFF | TGTGCCAGCAATATTACCCCCGGGATTAATGAAAAACTGTTTTTT
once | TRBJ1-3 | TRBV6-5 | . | CASTGRQGTGNTIYF | TGTGCCAGCACCGGACGGCAGGGGACTGGAAACACCATATATTTT
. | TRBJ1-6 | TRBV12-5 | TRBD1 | CACGLVPAGTGGAERNSPLHF | TGTGCTTGTGGTTTGGTCCCGGCCGGGACAGGGGGCGCTGAACGGAATTCACCCCTCCACTTT
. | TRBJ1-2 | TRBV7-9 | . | CASSLGGAYGYTF | TGTGCCAGCAGCTTAGGGGGGGCCTATGGCTACACCTTC
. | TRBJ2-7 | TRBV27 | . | CASSWGALQEQYF | TGTGCCAGCAGTTGGGGGGCGCTCCAAGAGCAGTACTTC
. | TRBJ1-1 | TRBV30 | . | CAWSEPGSVVPEGLNTEAFF | TGTGCCTGGAGTGAGCCGGGCTCCGTTGTCCCCGAGGGGCTTAACACTGAAGCTTTCTTT
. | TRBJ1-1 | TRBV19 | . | CASTLLPGSVMNTEAFF | TGTGCCAGTACCCTATTGCCGGGGTCCGTAATGAACACTGAAGCTTTCTTT
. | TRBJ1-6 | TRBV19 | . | CASRPTGSSYNSPLHF | TGTGCCAGTCGCCCAACAGGGAGCTCCTATAATTCACCCCTCCACTTT
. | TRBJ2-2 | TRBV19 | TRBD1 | CASNPGQGARNTGELFF | TGTGCCAGTAACCCCGGACAGGGGGCAAGGAACACCGGGGAGCTGTTTTTT
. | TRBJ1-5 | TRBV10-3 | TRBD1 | CAISEGQGRWSNQPQHF | TGTGCCATCAGTGAAGGACAGGGACGGTGGAGCAATCAGCCCCAGCATTTT
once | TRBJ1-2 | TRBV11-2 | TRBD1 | CASSHTAGQSSGYTF | TGTGCCAGCAGCCATACTGCGGGACAGAGTAGCGGCTACACCTTC
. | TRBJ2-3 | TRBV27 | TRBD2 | CASSLSIRAGGGTDTQYF | TGTGCCAGCAGTTTATCGATTCGAGCGGGGGGCGGCACAGATACGCAGTATTTT
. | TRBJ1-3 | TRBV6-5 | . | CASGGPLSGNTIYF | TGTGCCAGCGGAGGGCCCCTCTCTGGAAACACCATATATTTT
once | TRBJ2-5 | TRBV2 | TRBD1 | CASSGWDRGLGETQYF | TGTGCCAGCAGTGGGTGGGACAGGGGGCTTGGTGAGACCCAGTACTTC
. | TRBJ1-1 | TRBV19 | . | CASRAEVRTEAFF | TGTGCCAGTAGGGCCGAGGTCCGCACTGAAGCTTTCTTT
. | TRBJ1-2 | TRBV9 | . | CASSVEGKSGGYTF | TGTGCCAGCAGCGTCGAGGGGAAATCGGGAGGCTACACCTTC
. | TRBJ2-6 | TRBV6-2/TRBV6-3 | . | CASSYGRGTDSGANVLTF | TGTGCCAGCAGTTACGGTCGGGGAACAGACTCTGGGGCCAACGTCCTGACTTTC
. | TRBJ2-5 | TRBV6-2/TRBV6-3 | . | CASSYSGWAQETQYF | TGTGCCAGCAGTTACTCGGGGTGGGCACAAGAGACCCAGTACTTC
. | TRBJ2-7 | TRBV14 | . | CASSQDKGQGSSSYEQYF | TGTGCCAGCAGCCAAGATAAGGGCCAGGGGTCTAGCTCCTACGAGCAGTACTTC
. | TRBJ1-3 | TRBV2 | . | CASSEGGLSGNTIYF | TGTGCCAGCAGTGAAGGAGGCCTCTCTGGAAACACCATATATTTT
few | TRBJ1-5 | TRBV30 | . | CAWSVSLGQLNQPQHF | TGTGCCTGGAGTGTGTCTTTGGGGCAGCTCAATCAGCCCCAGCATTTT
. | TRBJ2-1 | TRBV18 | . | CASSPPTALGGYNEQFF | TGTGCCAGCTCACCACCGACAGCCCTAGGGGGTTACAATGAGCAGTTCTTC
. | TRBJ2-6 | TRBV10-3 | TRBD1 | CAISHPGQGGTGANVLTF | TGTGCCATCAGTCACCCGGGACAGGGGGGCACTGGGGCCAACGTCCTGACTTTC
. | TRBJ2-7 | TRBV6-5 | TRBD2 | CASSPDPAGGNEQYF | TGTGCCAGCAGCCCCGACCCAGCGGGGGGTAACGAGCAGTACTTC
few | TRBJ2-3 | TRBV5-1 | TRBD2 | CASSNSIAGGPDTQYF | TGCGCCAGCAGCAACTCAATAGCGGGGGGCCCAGATACGCAGTATTTT
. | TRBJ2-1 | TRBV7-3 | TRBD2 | CASSLSGGDEQFF | TGTGCCAGCAGTCTTAGCGGGGGGGATGAGCAGTTCTTC
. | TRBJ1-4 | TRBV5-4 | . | CASSATNEKLFF | TGTGCCAGCAGCGCTACTAATGAAAAACTGTTTTTT
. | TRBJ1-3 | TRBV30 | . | CAYRWGGLGGNTIYF | TGTGCCTACAGATGGGGGGGTTTAGGTGGAAACACCATATATTTT
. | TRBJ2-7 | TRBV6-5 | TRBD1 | CASSTSGTGKSYF | TGTGCCAGCAGTACTTCCGGGACAGGGAAATCGTACTTC
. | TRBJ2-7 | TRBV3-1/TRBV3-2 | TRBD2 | CASSPLRTSGDTYEQYF | TGTGCCAGCAGCCCTCTCAGGACTAGCGGGGATACCTACGAGCAGTACTTC
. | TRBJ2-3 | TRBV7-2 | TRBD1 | CASSHRTGGSTDTQYF | TGTGCCAGCAGCCACCGGACAGGGGGAAGCACAGATACGCAGTATTTT